This is a list of T cell receptor beta chains from one sample in a study of regulatory T cells in long-lasting Graves disease. TCRdb used MiXCR to reprocess the multiplex PCR reads, holding one entry per CDR3 protein. The sample shows 360,000 or so distinct CDR3 sequences, around 23% of them seen only once. The specimen comprised peripheral blood mononuclear cells (PBMCs), sampled when the disease was refractory, from a patient treated with antithyroid drugs. The receptors were sampled from a woman in her 40s with Graves disease. Both conserved end residues are part of each CDR3. The D gene is left open where the match is weak. Some rows mark clone size as missing; the rest say once, few, many or name a class of expanded clone.

v_gene	d_gene	abundance	j_gene	CDR3nt	CDR3aa
TRBV11-3	TRBD2	.	TRBJ2-5	TGTGCCAGCAGCTTAGAAAAATCCCTAGCGGGAGGGCCCGAGACCCAGTACTTC	CASSLEKSLAGGPETQYF
TRBV11-2	.	few	TRBJ2-1	TGTGCCAGCAGTCCCTTAACGGACTCCTACAATGAGCAGTTCTTC	CASSPLTDSYNEQFF
TRBV6-2/TRBV6-3	.	many	TRBJ2-1	TGTGCCAGCAGTTACCGAGTAGACTATAAAATCAATGAGCAGTTCTTC	CASSYRVDYKINEQFF
TRBV6-1	TRBD1	many	TRBJ1-1	TGTGCCAGCGGGGACAGGCTCACTGAAGCTTTCTTT	CASGDRLTEAFF
TRBV7-2	.	.	TRBJ2-7	TGTGCCAGCAGCCCCGGGACACCACTTCTCCCCAGCTCCTACGAGCAGTACTTC	CASSPGTPLLPSSYEQYF
TRBV7-9	.	once	TRBJ1-1	TGTGCCAGCAGCTTATTAGTTACTTCGGCTTTCTTT	CASSLLVTSAFF
TRBV12-3/TRBV12-4	.	.	TRBJ2-1	TGTGCCAGCAGTTTATTGAGGGAGGGGGGGAATGAGCAGTTCTTC	CASSLLREGGNEQFF
TRBV6-1	TRBD2	many	TRBJ2-7	TGTGCCAGCAGATTGATTCTTGGGACTAGAGGCTCCGAGCAGTACTTC	CASRLILGTRGSEQYF
TRBV7-9	TRBD2	.	TRBJ2-1	TGTGCCAGCAACTCTCTGAAGGTAGCGGGAGTGCCAGCGTTCTTC	CASNSLKVAGVPAFF
TRBV7-9	.	few	TRBJ2-5	TGTGCCAGCAGCTTAAAACGGGGCGCGAGCCAAGAGACCCAGTACTTC	CASSLKRGASQETQYF
TRBV7-9	TRBD1	.	TRBJ2-7	TGTGCCAGCAGCCTACCGGGACAGGGGATCTACGAGCAGTACTTC	CASSLPGQGIYEQYF
TRBV28	.	many	TRBJ1-1	TGTGCCAGCAAGAGGTTATCAGAAGCTTTCTTT	CASKRLSEAFF
TRBV27	TRBD1	few	TRBJ2-1	TGTGCCAGCAGTCAACCGGGACAGGGTTTTGAGCAGTTCTTC	CASSQPGQGFEQFF
TRBV28	TRBD2	many	TRBJ2-7	TGTGCCAGCAGTTTGGGACTAGGGGGGTACGAGCAGTACTTC	CASSLGLGGYEQYF
TRBV7-2	.	many	TRBJ1-2	TGTGCTGGGGCAGGCCTTATCTATGGCTACACCTTC	CAGAGLIYGYTF
TRBV15	.	few	TRBJ1-6	TGTGCCACCAGCACGCGGAATTCACCCCTCCACTTT	CATSTRNSPLHF
TRBV2	TRBD1	few	TRBJ1-3	TGTGCCAGCAGTAGAGACAGGGTAATTCCGAACACCATATATTTT	CASSRDRVIPNTIYF
TRBV28	.	many	TRBJ1-1	TGTGCCAGCAGTTTAAGTCTATACACTGAAGCTTTCTTT	CASSLSLYTEAFF
TRBV20-1	TRBD1	many	TRBJ1-2	TGCAGTGCTCCGCCCAACAGGGGGTACGGCTACACCTTC	CSAPPNRGYGYTF
TRBV2	TRBD2	few	TRBJ2-3	TGTGCCAGCAGCTCCCGGACTAGCGGGATCACAGATACGCAGTATTTT	CASSSRTSGITDTQYF